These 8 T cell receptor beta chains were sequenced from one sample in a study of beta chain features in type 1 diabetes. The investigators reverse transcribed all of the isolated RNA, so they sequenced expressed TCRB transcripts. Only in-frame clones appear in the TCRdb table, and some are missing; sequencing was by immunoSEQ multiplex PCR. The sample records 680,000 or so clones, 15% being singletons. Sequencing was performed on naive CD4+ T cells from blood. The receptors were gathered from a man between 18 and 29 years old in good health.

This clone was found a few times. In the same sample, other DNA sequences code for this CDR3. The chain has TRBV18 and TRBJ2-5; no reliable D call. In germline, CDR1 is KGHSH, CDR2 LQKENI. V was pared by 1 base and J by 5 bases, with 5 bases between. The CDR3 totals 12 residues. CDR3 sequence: CASSPLGETQYF. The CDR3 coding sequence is TGTGCCAGCTCACCACTCGGGGAGACCCAGTACTTC.

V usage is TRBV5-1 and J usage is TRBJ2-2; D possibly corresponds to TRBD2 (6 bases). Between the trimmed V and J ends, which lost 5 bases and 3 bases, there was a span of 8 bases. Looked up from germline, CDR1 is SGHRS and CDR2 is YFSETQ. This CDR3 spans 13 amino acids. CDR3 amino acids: CASSSGYTGELFF. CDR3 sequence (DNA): TGCGCCAGCAGTAGCGGATACACCGGGGAGCTGTTTTTT.

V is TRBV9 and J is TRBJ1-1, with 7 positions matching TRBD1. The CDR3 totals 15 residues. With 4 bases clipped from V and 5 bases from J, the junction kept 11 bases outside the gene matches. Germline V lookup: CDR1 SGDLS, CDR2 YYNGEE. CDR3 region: CASSTQTGFVTEAFF. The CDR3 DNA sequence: TGTGCCAGCAGCACCCAGACAGGGTTCGTGACTGAAGCTTTCTTT. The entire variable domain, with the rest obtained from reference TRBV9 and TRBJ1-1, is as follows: DSGVTQTPKHLITATGQRVTLRCSPRSGDLSVYWYQQSLDQGLQFLIQYYNGEERAKGNILERFSAQQFPDLHSELNLSSLELGDSALYFCASSTQTGFVTEAFFGQGTRLTVV.

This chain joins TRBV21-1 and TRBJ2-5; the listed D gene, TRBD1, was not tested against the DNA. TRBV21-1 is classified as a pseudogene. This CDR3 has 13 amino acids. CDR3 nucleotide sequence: TGTGCCAGTCCGCTTCAGAACCAAGAGACCCAGTACTTC. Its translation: CASPLQNQETQYF.

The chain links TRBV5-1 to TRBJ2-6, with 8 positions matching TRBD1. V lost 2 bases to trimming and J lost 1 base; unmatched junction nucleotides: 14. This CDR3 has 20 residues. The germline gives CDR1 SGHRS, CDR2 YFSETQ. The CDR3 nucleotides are TGCGCCAGCAGCTTTCGGTCCGGCGGGACAGGATTATCTGGGGCCAACGTCCTGACTTTC. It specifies CASSFRSGGTGLSGANVLTF.

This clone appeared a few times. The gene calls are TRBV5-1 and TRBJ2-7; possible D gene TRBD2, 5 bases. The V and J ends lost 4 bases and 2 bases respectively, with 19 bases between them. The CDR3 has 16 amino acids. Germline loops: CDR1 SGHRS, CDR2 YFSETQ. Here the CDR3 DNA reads TGCGCCAGCAGCCGCGGACTCAGGACTCCCGCCTACGAGCAGTACTTC. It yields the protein CASSRGLRTPAYEQYF.

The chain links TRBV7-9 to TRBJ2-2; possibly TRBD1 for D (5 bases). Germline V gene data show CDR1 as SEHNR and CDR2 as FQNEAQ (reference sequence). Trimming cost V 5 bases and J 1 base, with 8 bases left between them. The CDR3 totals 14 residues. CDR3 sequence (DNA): TGTGCCAGCAGCGCCCAGGGGAACACCGGGGAGCTGTTTTTT. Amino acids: CASSAQGNTGELFF. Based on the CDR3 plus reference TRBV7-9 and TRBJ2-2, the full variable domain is DTGVSQNPRHKITKRGQNVTFRCDPISEHNRLYWYRQTLGQGPEFLTYFQNEAQLEKSRLLSDRFSAERPKGSFSTLEIQRTEQGDSAMYLCASSAQGNTGELFFGEGSRLTVL.

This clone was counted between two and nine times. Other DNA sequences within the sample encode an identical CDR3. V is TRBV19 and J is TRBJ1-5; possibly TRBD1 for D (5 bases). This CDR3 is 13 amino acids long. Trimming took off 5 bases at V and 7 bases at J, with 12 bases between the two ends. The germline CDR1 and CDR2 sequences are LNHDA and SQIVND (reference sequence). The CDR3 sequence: CASSRQGGQPQHF. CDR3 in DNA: TGTGCCAGTAGTCGGCAGGGTGGCCAGCCCCAGCATTTT. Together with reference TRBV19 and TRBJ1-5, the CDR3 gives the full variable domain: DGGITQSPKYLFRKEGQNVTLSCEQNLNHDAMYWYRQDPGQGLRLIYYSQIVNDFQKGDIAEGYSVSREKKESFPLTVTSAQKNPTAFYLCASSRQGGQPQHFGDGTRLSIL.